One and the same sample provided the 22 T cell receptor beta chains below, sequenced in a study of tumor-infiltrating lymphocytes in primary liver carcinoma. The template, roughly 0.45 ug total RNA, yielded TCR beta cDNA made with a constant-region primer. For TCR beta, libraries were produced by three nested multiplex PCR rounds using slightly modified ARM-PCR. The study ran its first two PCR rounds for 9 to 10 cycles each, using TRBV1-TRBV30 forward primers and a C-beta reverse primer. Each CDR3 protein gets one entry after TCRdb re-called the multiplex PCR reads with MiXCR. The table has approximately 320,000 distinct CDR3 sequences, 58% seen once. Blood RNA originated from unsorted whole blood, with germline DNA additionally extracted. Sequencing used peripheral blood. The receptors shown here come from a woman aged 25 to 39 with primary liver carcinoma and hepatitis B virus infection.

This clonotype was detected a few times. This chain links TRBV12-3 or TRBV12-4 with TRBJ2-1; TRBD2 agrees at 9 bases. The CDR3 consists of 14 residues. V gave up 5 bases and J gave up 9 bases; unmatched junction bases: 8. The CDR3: CASSLQREVGEQFF. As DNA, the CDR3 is TGTGCCAGCAGTCTGCAGCGGGAGGTGGGTGAGCAGTTCTTC.

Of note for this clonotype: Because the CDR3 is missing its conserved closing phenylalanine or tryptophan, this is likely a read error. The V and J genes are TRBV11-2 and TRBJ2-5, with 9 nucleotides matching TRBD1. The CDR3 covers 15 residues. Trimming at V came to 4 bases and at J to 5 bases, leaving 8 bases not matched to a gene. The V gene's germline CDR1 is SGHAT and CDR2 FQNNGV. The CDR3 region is CASSYRGRRRETQYI. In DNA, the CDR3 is TGTGCCAGCAGCTACAGGGGGCGGCGACGGGAGACCCAGTACATC.

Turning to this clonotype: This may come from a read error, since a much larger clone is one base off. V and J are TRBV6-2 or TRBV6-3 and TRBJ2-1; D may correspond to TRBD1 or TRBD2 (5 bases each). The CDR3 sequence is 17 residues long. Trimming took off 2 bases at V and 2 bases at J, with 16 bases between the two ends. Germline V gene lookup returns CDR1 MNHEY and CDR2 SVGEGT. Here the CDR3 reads CASSYNGARGPYNEQFF. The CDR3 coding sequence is TGTGCCAGCAGTTACAACGGGGCGAGAGGACCCTACAATGAGCAGTTCTTC.

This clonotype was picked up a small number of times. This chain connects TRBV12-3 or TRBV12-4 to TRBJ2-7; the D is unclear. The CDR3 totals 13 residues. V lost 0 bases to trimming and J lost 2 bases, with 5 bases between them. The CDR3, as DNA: TGTGCCAGCAGTTTAGCGTTGACCTACGAGCAGTACTTC. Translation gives CASSLALTYEQYF.

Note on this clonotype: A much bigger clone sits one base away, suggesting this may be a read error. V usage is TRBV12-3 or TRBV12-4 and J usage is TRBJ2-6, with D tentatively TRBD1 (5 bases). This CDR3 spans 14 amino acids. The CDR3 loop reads CASSFDAGANVLIF. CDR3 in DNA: TGTGCCAGCAGTTTTGATGCTGGGGCCAACGTCCTGATTTTC.

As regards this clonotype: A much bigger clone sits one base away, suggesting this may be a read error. For the CDR3, the DNA is TGCAGCGCATACAGTCACAGCGGGGAGCTGTTTTTT. This gives the protein CSAYSHSGELFF. This sequence joins TRBV29-1 and TRBJ2-2; D unresolved. This CDR3 is 12 amino acids long. CDR1 and CDR2 from the germline V gene are SQVTM and ANQGSEA. With 7 bases removed from V and 7 bases from J, the gap between germline ends came to 13 bases.

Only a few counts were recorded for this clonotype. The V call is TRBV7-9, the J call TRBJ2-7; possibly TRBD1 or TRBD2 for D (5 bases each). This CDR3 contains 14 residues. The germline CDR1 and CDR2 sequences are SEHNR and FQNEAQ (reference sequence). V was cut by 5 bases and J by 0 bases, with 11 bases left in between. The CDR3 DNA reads TGTGCCAGCAGCAGGGGAGTTACCTCCTACGAGCAGTACTTC. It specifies CASSRGVTSYEQYF.

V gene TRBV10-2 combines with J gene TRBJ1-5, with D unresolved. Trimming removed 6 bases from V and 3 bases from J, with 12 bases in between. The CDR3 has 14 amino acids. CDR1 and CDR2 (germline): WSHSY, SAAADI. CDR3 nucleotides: TGCGCCAGCAGGGAAGAGCAGGTCAATCAGCCCCAGCATTTT. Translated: CASREEQVNQPQHF.

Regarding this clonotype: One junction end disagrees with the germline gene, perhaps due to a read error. The CDR3 loop reads CVSSPSGDSGISEQYF. DNA of the CDR3: TGTGTCAGCAGCCCCTCCGGTGATAGCGGGATAAGCGAGCAGTACTTC. The genes are TRBV12-3 or TRBV12-4 and TRBJ2-7, with 8 bases fitting TRBD2. There are 16 residues in the CDR3.

The CDR3: CASSPRSVNIQYF. DNA for the CDR3: TGTGCCAGCAGCCCTCGTTCCGTGAACATTCAGTACTTC. The chain carries TRBV5-6 and TRBJ2-4; D remains ambiguous. V shed 4 bases and J shed 7 bases, with 12 bases lying between them. CDR3 length: 13 residues. In germline, CDR1 is SGHDT, CDR2 YYEEEE.

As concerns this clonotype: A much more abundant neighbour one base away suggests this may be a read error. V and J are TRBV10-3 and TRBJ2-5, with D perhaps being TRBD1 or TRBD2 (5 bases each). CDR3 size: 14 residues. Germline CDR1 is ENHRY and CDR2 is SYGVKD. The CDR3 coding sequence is TGTGTCATCAGTGGGACGTCCCTGGGAGAGACCCAGTACTTC. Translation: CVISGTSLGETQYF.

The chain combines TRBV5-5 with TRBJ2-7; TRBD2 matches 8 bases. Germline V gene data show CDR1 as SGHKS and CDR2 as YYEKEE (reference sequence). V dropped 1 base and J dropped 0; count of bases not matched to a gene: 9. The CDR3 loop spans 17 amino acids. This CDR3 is CASSLRGTSGISYEQYF. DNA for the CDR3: TGTGCCAGCAGCTTGCGTGGGACTAGTGGGATCTCCTACGAGCAGTACTTC.

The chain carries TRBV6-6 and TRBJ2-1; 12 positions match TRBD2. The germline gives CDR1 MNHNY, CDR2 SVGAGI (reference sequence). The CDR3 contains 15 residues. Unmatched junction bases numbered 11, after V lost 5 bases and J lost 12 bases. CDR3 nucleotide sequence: TGTGCCAGCAGTCCCCAGACTAGCGGGAGATCTGGGCAGTTCTTC. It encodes CASSPQTSGRSGQFF.

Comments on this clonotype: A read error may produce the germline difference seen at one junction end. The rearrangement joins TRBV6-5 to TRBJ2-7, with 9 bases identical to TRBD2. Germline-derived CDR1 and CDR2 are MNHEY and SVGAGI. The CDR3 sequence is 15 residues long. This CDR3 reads CASSYPKREVYERYF. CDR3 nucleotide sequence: TGTGCCAGCAGTTACCCAAAGCGGGAGGTCTACGAGCGGTACTTC.

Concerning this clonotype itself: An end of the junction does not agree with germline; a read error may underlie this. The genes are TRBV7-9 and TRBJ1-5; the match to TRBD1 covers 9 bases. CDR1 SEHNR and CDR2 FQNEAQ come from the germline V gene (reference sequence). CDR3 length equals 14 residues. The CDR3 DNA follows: TGTGCCAGCAGCGTAACAGGGGGCAAACAGCCCCAGCATTTT. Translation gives CASSVTGGKQPQHF.

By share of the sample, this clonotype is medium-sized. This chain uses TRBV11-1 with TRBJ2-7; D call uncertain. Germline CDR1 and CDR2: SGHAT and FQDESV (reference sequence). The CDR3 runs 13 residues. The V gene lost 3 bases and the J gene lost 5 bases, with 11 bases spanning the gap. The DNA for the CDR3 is TGTGCCAGCAGCTTTTCTCCCCGCCACGAGCAGTACTTC. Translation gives CASSFSPRHEQYF.

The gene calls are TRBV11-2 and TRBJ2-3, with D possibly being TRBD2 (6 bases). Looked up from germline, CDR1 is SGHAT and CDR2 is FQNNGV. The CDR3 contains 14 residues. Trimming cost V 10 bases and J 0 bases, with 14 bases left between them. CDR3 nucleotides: TGTGCCAACAGATGCGGAGGGAGCACAGATACGCAGTATTTT. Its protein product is CANRCGGSTDTQYF.

CDR3 protein: CASSSSEKTEAFF. The CDR3 DNA reads TGTGCCAGCAGTTCCTCAGAGAAGACTGAAGCTTTCTTT. The V gene is TRBV6-2 or TRBV6-3, the J gene TRBJ1-1; D is uncertain. The CDR3 totals 13 residues. The germline CDR1 and CDR2 sequences are MNHEY and SVGEGT. The germline V and J ends were trimmed by 4 bases and 5 bases, with 11 bases remaining between them.

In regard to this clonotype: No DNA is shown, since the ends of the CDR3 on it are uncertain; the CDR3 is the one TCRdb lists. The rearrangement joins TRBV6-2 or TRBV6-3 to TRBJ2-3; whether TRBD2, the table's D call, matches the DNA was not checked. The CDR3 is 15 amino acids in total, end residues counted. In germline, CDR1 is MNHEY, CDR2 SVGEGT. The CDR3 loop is CASSSSGEGPDAQYF.

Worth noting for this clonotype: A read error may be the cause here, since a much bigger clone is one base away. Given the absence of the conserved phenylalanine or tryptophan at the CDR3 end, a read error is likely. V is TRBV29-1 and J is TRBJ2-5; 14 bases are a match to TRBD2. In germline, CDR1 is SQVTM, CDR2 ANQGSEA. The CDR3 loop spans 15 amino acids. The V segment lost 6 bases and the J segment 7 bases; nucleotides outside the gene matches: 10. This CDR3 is CSVTGTSGSGGTQYL. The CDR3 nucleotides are TGCAGCGTCACCGGGACTAGCGGGAGCGGAGGGACCCAGTACTTA.

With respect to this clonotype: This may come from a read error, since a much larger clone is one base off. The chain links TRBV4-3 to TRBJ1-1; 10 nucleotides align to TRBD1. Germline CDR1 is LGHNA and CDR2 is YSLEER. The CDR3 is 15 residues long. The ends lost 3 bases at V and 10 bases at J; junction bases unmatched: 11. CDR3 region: CASSQATGGASGAFF. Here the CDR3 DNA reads TGCGCCAGCAGCCAGGCGACAGGGGGCGCATCTGGAGCTTTCTTT.

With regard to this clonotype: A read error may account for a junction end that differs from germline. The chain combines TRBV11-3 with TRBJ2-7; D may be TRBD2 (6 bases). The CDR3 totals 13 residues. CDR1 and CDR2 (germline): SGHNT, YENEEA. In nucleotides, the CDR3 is TGTGCCAGCAGCTACGTTACTAGGGAGGAGCAGTATTTC. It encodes CASSYVTREEQYF.